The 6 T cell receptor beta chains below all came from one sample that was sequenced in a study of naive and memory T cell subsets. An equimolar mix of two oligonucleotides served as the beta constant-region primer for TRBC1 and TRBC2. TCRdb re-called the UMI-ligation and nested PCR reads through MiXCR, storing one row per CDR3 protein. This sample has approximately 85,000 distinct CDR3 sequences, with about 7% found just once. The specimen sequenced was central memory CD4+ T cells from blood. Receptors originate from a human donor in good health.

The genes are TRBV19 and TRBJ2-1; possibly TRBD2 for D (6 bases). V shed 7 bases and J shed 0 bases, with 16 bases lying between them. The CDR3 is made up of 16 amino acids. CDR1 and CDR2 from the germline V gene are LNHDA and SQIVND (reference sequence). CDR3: CASTFGGTGSYNEQFF. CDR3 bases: TGTGCCAGTACCTTTGGCGGGACGGGCTCCTACAATGAGCAGTTCTTC.

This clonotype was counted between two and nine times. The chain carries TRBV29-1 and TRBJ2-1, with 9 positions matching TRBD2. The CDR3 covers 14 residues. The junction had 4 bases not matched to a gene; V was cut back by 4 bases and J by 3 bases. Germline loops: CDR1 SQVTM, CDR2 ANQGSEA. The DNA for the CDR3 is TGCAGCGTTGGTTTGCGGGAGGGCTACAATGAGCAGTTCTTC. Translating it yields CSVGLREGYNEQFF.

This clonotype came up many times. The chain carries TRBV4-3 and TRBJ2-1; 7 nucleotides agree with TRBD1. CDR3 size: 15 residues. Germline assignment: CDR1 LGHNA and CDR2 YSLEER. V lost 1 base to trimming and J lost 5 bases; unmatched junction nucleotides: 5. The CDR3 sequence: CASSQVGTDHNEQFF. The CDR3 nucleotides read TGCGCCAGCAGCCAAGTTGGGACAGACCACAATGAGCAGTTCTTC.

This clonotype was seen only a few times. In nucleotides, the CDR3 is TGTGCCAGCAGTTACGGGGCGAGGGGGGCGCGGTACTTC. Translating it yields CASSYGARGARYF. The chain carries TRBV6-5 and TRBJ2-7, with D perhaps given as TRBD1 or TRBD2 (6 bases each). The CDR3 is 13 amino acids. The germline gives CDR1 MNHEY, CDR2 SVGAGI. Trimming stripped 2 bases from V and 12 bases from J, with 17 bases between.

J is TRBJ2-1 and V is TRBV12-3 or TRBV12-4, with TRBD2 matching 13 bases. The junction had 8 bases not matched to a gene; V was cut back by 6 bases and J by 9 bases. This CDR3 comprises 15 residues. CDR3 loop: CASSTRLAGGIEQFF. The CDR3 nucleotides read TGTGCCAGCAGCACCCGACTAGCGGGAGGTATTGAGCAGTTCTTC.

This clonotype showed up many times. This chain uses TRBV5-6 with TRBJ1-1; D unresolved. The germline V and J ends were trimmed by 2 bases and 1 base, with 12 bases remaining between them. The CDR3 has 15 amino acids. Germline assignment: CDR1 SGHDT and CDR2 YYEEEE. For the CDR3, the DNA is TGTGCCAGCAGCTTCCTGGCTCGAAAGAACACTGAAGCTTTCTTT. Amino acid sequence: CASSFLARKNTEAFF.